Following are 10 T cell receptor beta chains from one sample sequenced in a study of blood T cell repertoires in COVID-19. Sequenced by immunoSEQ multiplex PCR; TCRdb stores in-frame clones only, minus some. The sample records some 200,000 clones, around 81% being singletons. Specimen: peripheral blood. Every receptor here comes from a human donor with acute or convalescent COVID-19. The donor label of this sample is uncertain.

The gene calls are TRBV18 and TRBJ2-7; 9 bases are shared with TRBD1. CDR1 and CDR2 (germline): KGHSH, LQKENI. J was trimmed by 2 bases and V by 5 bases; bases with no gene match: 13. The CDR3 is made up of 17 amino acids. This chain's CDR3 is CASSLNKQGAIPYEQYF. The CDR3 nucleotides are TGTGCCAGCTCATTAAACAAACAGGGGGCTATCCCCTACGAGCAGTACTTC.

V is TRBV5-4 and J is TRBJ1-2; the D gene is possibly TRBD1 (6 bases). There are 14 residues in the CDR3. CDR1 SGHNT and CDR2 YYREEE come from the germline V gene (reference sequence). Deletions cut 5 bases from V and 4 bases from J, with 15 bases between. In nucleotides, the CDR3 is TGTGCCAGCAGGTTAGGACAGATGCCCTATGGCTACACCTTC. Protein sequence: CASRLGQMPYGYTF.

This chain uses TRBV6-1 with TRBJ1-5; D is ambiguous. CDR1 and CDR2 from the germline V gene are MNHNS and SASEGT. V gave up 0 bases and J gave up 3 bases, with 6 bases separating them. The CDR3 is 14 amino acids. This chain's CDR3 is CASSEADINQPQHF. The CDR3, as DNA: TGTGCCAGCAGTGAAGCAGACATCAATCAGCCCCAGCATTTT.

The genes are TRBV30 and TRBJ2-7; TRBD1 aligns across 12 bases. The V gene end was trimmed by 2 bases and the J gene end by 3 bases; junction bases not matched to a gene: 11. There are 17 residues in the CDR3. The germline V gene encodes CDR1 GTSNPN and CDR2 SVGIG (reference sequence). The CDR3 here is CAWSTPPGQGAIYEQYF. CDR3 nucleotide sequence: TGTGCCTGGAGTACACCCCCGGGACAGGGGGCAATCTACGAGCAGTACTTC.

The chain recombines TRBV11-2 with TRBJ2-1; D is uncertain. Trimming stripped 1 base from V and 6 bases from J, with 16 bases between. This CDR3 spans 16 amino acids. Looked up from germline, CDR1 is SGHAT and CDR2 is FQNNGV. The CDR3 DNA sequence: TGTGCCAGCAGCTTAGGGCCGACAACCCTCCTCAATGAGCAGTTCTTC. The encoded protein is CASSLGPTTLLNEQFF.

The chain combines TRBV19 with TRBJ1-5; D ambiguous. This CDR3 spans 12 amino acids. Trimming pared 6 bases from V and 4 bases from J, leaving 7 bases between. In germline, CDR1 is LNHDA, CDR2 SQIVND (reference sequence). The CDR3 coding sequence is TGTGCCAGTAGGTCGGGGAATCAGCCCCAGCATTTT. This codes for CASRSGNQPQHF.

The chain links TRBV15 to TRBJ2-1; 7 positions match TRBD2. Trimming at V came to 3 bases and at J to 9 bases, leaving 11 bases not matched to a gene. The germline CDR1 and CDR2 sequences are LNHNV and YYDKDF (reference sequence). The CDR3 extends over 15 amino acids. This CDR3 is CATSRGRERLGEQFF. The CDR3, as DNA: TGTGCCACCAGCAGGGGGCGGGAGCGTTTAGGTGAGCAGTTCTTC.

The chain carries TRBV5-1 and TRBJ1-2; no firm D call. Germline V gene sequence: CDR1 SGHRS, CDR2 YFSETQ. V gave up 0 bases and J gave up 4 bases, with 10 bases separating them. The CDR3 sequence is 14 residues long. The CDR3: CASSLGQASYGYTF. CDR3 DNA sequence: TGCGCCAGCAGCTTGGGGCAGGCGAGCTATGGCTACACCTTC. The full variable domain, rest sourced from reference TRBV5-1 and TRBJ1-2, is KAGVTQTPRYLIKTRGQQVTLSCSPISGHRSVSWYQQTPGQGLQFLFEYFSETQRNKGNFPGRFSGRQFSNSRSEMNVSTLELGDSALYLCASSLGQASYGYTFGSGTRLTVV.

The CDR3 DNA follows: TGTGCCACCATGGTCGGCGGGGGATTGGGGGAGCAGTACTTC. Encoded protein: CATMVGGGLGEQYF. The chain links TRBV28 to TRBJ2-7; 7 bases are shared with TRBD2. The CDR3 spans 14 residues. V trimming: 10 bases; J trimming: 7 bases; junction bases outside the gene matches: 16. Germline CDR1 and CDR2: MDHEN and SYDVKM. Variable domain in full (rest from reference TRBV28 and TRBJ2-7): DVKVTQSSRYLVKRTGEKVFLECVQDMDHENMFWYRQDPGLGLRLIYFSYDVKMKEKGDIPEGYSVSREKKERFSLILESASTNQTSMYLCATMVGGGLGEQYFGPGTRLTVT.

The V gene is TRBV5-1, the J gene TRBJ1-6; D is unclear. Germline assignment: CDR1 SGHRS and CDR2 YFSETQ. V gave up 0 bases and J gave up 4 bases, with 5 bases separating them. This CDR3 region has 14 residues. The chain's CDR3 is CASSLASYNSPLHF. CDR3 in DNA: TGCGCCAGCAGCTTGGCCTCTTATAATTCACCCCTCCACTTT.